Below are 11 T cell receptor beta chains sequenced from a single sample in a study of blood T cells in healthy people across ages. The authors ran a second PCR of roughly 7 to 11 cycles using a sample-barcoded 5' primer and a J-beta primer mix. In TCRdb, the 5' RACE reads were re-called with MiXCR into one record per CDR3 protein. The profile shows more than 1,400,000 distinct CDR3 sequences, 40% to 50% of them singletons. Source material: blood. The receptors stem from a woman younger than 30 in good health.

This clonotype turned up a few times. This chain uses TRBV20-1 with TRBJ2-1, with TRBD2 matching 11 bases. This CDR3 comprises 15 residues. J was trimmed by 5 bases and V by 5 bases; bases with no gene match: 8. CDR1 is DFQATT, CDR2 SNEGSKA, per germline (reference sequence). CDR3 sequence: CSAPRSGRANNEQFF. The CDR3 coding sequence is TGCAGTGCTCCTCGTAGCGGGAGGGCCAACAATGAGCAGTTCTTC.

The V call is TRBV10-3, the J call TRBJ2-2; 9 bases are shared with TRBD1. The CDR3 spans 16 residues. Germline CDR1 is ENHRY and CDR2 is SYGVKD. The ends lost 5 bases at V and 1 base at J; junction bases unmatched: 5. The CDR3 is CAISQQGAENTGELFF. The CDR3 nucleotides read TGTGCCATCAGTCAACAGGGGGCTGAGAACACCGGGGAGCTGTTTTTT.

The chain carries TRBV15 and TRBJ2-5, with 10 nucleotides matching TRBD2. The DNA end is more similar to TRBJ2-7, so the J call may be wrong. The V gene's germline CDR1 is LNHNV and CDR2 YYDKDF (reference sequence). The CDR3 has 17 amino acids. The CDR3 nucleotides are TGTGCCACCAGCAGAGATCCAGCGGGAGGGCCTCTGGGCGAGCAGTACTTC. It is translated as CATSRDPAGGPLGEQYF.

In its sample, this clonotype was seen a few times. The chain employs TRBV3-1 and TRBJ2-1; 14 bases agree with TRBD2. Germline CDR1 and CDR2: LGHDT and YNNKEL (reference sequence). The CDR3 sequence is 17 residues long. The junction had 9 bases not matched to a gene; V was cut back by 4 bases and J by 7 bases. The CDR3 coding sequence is TGTGCCAGCAGCCGCCTTCGACTAGCGGGGGGGCCTAATGAGCAGTTCTTC. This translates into CASSRLRLAGGPNEQFF.

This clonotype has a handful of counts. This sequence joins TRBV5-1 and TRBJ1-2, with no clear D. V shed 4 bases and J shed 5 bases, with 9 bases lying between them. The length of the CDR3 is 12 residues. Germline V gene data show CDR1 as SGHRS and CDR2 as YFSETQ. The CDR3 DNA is TGCGCCAGCAGCCTAACACAGTATGGCTACACCTTC. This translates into CASSLTQYGYTF. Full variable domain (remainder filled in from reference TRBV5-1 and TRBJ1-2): KAGVTQTPRYLIKTRGQQVTLSCSPISGHRSVSWYQQTPGQGLQFLFEYFSETQRNKGNFPGRFSGRQFSNSRSEMNVSTLELGDSALYLCASSLTQYGYTFGSGTRLTVV.

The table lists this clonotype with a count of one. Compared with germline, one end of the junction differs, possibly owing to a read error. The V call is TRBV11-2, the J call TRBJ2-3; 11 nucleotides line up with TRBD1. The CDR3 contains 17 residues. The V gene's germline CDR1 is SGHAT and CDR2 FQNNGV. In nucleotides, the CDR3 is TGTGCCTGCAGCTACCCTAGGGGACAGGGGGTGACAGATACGCAGTATTTT. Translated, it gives CACSYPRGQGVTDTQYF.

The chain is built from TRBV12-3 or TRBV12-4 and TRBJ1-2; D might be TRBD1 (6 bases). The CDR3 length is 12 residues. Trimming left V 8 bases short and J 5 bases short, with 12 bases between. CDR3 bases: TGTGCCAGCGGTGCAGGGGAATATGGCTACACCTTC. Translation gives CASGAGEYGYTF.

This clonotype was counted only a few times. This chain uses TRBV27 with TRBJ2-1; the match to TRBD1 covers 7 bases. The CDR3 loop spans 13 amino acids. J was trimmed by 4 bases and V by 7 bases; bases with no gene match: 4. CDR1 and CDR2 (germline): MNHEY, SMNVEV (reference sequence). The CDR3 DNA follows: TGTGCCAGCAAAAGACAGGGATACAATGAGCAGTTCTTC. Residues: CASKRQGYNEQFF.

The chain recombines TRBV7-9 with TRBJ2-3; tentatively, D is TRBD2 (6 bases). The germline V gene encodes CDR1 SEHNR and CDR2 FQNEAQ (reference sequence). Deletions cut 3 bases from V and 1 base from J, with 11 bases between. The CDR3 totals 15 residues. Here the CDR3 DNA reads TGTGCCAGCAGCTTTGGGGAGGTGGGCACAGATACGCAGTATTTT. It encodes CASSFGEVGTDTQYF.

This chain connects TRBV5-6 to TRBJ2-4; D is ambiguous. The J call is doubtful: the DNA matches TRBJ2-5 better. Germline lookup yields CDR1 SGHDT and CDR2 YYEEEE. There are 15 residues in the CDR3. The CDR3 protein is CASSLAPTPGETQYF. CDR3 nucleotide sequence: TGTGCCAGCAGCTTGGCCCCGACACCCGGCGAGACCCAGTACTTC.

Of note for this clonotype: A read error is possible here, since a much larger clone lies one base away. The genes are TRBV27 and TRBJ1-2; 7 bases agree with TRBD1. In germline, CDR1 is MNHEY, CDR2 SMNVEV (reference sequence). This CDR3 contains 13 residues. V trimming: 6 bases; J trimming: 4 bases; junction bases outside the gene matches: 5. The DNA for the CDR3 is TGTGCCAGCAGGTCGACAGGGTTCTATGGCTACACCTTC. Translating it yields CASRSTGFYGYTF.